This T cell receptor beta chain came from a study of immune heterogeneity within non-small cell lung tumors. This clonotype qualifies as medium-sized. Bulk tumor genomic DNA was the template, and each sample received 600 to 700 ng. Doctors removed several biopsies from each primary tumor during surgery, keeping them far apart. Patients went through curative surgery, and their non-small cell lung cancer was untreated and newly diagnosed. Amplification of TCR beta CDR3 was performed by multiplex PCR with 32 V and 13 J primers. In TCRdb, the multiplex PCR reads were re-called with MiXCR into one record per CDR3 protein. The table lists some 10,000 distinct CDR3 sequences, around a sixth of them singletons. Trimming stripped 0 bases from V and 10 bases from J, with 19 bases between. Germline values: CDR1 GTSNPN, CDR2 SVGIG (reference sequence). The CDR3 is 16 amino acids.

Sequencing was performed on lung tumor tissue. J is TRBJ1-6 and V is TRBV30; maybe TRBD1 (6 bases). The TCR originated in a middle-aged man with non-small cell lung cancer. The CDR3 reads CAWSVFIWAGESPLHF. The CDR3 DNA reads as TGTGCCTGGAGTGTTTTTATTTGGGCAGGGGAATCACCCCTCCACTTT. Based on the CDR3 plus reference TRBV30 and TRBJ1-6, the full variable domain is SQTIHQWPATLVQPVGSPLSLECTVEGTSNPNLYWYRQAAGRGLQLLFYSVGIGQISSEVPQNLSASRPQDRQFILSSKKLLLSDSGFYLCAWSVFIWAGESPLHFGNGTRLTVT.